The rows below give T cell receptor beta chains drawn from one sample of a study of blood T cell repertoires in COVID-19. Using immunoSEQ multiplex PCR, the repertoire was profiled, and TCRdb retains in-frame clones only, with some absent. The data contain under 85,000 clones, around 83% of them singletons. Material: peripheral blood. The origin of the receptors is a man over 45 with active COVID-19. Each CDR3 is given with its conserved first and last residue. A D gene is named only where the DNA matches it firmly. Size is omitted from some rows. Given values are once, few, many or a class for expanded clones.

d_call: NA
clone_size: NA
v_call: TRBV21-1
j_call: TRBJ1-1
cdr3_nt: TGTGCCAGCAGCAAAGGCCCGACAGTTATGAACACTGAAGCTTTCTTT
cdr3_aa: CASSKGPTVMNTEAFF

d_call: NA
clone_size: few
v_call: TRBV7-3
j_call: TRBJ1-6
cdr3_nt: TGTGCCAGCAGCTCTAACAGTAATTCACCCCTCCACTTT
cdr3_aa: CASSSNSNSPLHF

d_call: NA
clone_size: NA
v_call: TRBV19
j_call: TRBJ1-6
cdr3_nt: TGTGCCAGTACCCCAGGCCGGGAGGCCAATTCACCCCTCCACTTT
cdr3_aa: CASTPGREANSPLHF

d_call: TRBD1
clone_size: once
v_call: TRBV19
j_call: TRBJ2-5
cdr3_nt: TGTGCCAGTAGGGGGACAGGGGTTGGCCGAAAAGAGACCCAGTACTTC
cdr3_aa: CASRGTGVGRKETQYF

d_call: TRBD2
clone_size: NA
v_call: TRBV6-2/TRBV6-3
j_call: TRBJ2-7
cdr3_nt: TGTGCCAGCAGTTACTGGGCTAGCGGGCCGGGCGGCGAGCAGTACTTC
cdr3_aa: CASSYWASGPGGEQYF

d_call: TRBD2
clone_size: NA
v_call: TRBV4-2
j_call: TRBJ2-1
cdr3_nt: TGTGCCAGCAGCCCCGGGGAGCGGGAGAGCGATGAGCAGTTCTTC
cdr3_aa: CASSPGERESDEQFF

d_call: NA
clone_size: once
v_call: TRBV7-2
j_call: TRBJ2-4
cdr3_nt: TGTGCCAGCAGCTTTTCGGAGTCTGGAAACATTCAGTACTTC
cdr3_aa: CASSFSESGNIQYF

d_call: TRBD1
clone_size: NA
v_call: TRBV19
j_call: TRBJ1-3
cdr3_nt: TGTGCCAGTAGCGACTCTGCGGGGACAGGGTATGGAAACACCATATATTTT
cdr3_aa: CASSDSAGTGYGNTIYF

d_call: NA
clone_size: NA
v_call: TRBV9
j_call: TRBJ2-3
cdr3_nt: TGTGCCAGCAGCTCCAGGGGAGCCCATACGCAGTATTTT
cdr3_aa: CASSSRGAHTQYF

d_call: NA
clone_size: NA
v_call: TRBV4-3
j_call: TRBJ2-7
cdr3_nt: TGCGCCAGCAGCCAATCTTTCGGCGAGCAGTACTTC
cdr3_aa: CASSQSFGEQYF

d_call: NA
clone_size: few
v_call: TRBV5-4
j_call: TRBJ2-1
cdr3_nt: TGTGCCAGCAGCTACGTTGACGGAGACAATGAGCAGTTCTTC
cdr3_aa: CASSYVDGDNEQFF

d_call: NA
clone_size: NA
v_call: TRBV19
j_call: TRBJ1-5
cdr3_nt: TGTGCCAGTAGTATCCCAGGGAGCAATCAGCCCCAGCATTTT
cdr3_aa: CASSIPGSNQPQHF

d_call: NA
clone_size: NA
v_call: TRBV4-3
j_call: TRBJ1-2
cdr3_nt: TGCGCCAGCAGCCCCGGTGCGGCCGTTTATGGCTACACCTTC
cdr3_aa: CASSPGAAVYGYTF

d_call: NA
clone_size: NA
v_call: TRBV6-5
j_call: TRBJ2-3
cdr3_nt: TGTGCCAGCAGTCCCCGGACAGGCACAGATACGCAGTATTTT
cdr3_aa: CASSPRTGTDTQYF

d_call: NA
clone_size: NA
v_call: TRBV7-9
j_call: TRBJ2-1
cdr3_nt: TGTGCCAGCAGCTTAGATAACGGGGAGCAGTTCTTC
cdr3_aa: CASSLDNGEQFF

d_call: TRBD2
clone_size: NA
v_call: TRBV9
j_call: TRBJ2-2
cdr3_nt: TGTGCCAGCAGCGTAGGTCTAGCGGGAGAAGGCACCGGGGAGCTGTTTTTT
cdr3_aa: CASSVGLAGEGTGELFF

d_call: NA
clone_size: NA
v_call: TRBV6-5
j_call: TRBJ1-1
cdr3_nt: TGTGCCAGCAGCCGCCAGGGGTCTGGGGGCACTGAAGCTTTCTTT
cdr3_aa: CASSRQGSGGTEAFF

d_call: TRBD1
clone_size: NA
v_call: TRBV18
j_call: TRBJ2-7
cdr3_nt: TGTGCCAGCTCACCACCGAAGACAGGGGGGGCCTACGAGCAGTACTTC
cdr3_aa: CASSPPKTGGAYEQYF

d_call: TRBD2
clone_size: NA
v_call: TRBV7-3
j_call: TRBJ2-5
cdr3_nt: TGTGCCAGCAGCTTTAGGACTAGCGGTCTTGGGACCCAGTACTTC
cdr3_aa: CASSFRTSGLGTQYF

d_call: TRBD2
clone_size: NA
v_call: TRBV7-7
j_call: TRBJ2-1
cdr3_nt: TGTGCCAGCAGCCGCGGGGTAGCGGGAGACAATGAGCAGTTCTTC
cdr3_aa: CASSRGVAGDNEQFF

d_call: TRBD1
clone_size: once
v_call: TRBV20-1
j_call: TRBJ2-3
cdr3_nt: TGCAGTGGAAGGGGGCCAGATACGCAGTATTTT
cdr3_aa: CSGRGPDTQYF

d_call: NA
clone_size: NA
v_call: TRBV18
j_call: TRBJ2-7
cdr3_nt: TGTGCCAGCTCACCTCTCCACAGCTCCTACGAGCAGTACTTC
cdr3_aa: CASSPLHSSYEQYF

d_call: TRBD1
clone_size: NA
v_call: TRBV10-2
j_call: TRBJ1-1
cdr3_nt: TGCGCCAGCAGTGGAGGACAGGGCCCCACTGAAGCTTTCTTT
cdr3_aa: CASSGGQGPTEAFF

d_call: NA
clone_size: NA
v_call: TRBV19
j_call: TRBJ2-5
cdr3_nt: TGTGCCAGTAGTATAGATTCTGGACAGCAAGAGACCCAGTACTTC
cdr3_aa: CASSIDSGQQETQYF

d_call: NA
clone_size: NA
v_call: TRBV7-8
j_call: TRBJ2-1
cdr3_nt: TGTGCCAGCAGCTTGGATAGCGGGCACGAGCTCCTACAGGGGCAGTTCTTC
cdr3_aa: CASSLDSGHELLQGQFF

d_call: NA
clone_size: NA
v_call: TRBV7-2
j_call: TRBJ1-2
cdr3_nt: TGTGCCAGCAGCTTCACAGCAGACTATGGCTACACCTTC
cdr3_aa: CASSFTADYGYTF

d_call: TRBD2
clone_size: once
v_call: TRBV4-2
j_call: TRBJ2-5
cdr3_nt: TGTGCCAGCAGCCAGAAGCCGGGACTAGCGGAAGAGACCCAGTACTTC
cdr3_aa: CASSQKPGLAEETQYF

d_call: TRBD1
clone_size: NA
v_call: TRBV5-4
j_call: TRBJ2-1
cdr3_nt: TGTGCCAGCAGCTCGACAGGGAACGAGCAGTTCTTC
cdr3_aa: CASSSTGNEQFF

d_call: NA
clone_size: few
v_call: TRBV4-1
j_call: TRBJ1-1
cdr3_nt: TGCGCCAGCAGCCAAGCTCGCCGGACAGCGAACACTGAAGCTTTCTTT
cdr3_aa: CASSQARRTANTEAFF

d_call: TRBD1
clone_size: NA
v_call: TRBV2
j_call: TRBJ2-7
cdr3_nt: TGTGCCAGCACTCCCGACAGGGTATCCTACGAGCAGTACTTC
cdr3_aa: CASTPDRVSYEQYF

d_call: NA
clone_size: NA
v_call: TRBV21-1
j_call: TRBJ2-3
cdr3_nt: TGTGCCAGCAGCAAGGGACTAGCGGGAGAGGGTGATACGCAGTATTTT
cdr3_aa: CASSKGLAGEGDTQYF

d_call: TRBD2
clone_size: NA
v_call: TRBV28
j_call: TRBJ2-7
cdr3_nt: TGTGCCAGCAGTTTGGGGACTAGGGGGGGTTTCTACGAGCAGTACTTC
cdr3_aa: CASSLGTRGGFYEQYF